This TCR beta chain is from a study of CD8+ T cells in alopecia areata. Notes on this clone: Antigen specificity is unknown.

Sequencing used cDNA as its template, made by extracting RNA and reverse transcribing it. The assay was immunoSEQ multiplex PCR, and TCRdb's table has in-frame clones only and misses some. Among 150,000 or so clones listed, more than 40% were seen once. In alopecia areata patients, both lesional scalp punch biopsies and peripheral blood were collected. Separation by sorting yielded CD4+ and CD8+ T cells from PBMCs. The length of the CDR3 is 16 residues. General study results and limits: Mouse data revealed clearer TCR sharing than patient data did, a gap possibly tied to HLA.

This sequence originates from a human donor with alopecia areata. The chain recombines TRBV21-1 with TRBJ2-4; the D call TRBD1 from the table was never checked on the DNA. TRBV21-1 corresponds to a pseudogene. Material for sequencing was CD4+ T cells sorted from blood. The CDR3, as DNA: TGTGCCAGCAGAACTCAGGGTATGGAGGCCAAAAACATTCAGTACTTC. Protein product: CASRTQGMEAKNIQYF.